A single sample gave rise to the 10 T cell receptor beta chains below, sequenced in a study of T cells in Graves' hyperthyroidism and ophthalmopathy. TCR beta CDR3 regions were amplified from RNA. HTBI primers were the set used in a first-round RT-PCR of the TCR CDR3. TCRdb re-derived calls from the multiplex PCR reads in MiXCR, one entry per CDR3 protein. Seen here are 410,000 or so distinct CDR3 sequences, roughly 14% observed once, and the top ten hold about 13%. The sequencing input was blood. The receptors come from a young man with Graves' ophthalmopathy.

The chain joins TRBV5-1 to TRBJ2-3; the D gene is possibly TRBD1 (5 bases). The V end was cut by 2 bases, the J end by 2 bases, with 9 bases between. The CDR3 consists of 14 residues. Germline V gene sequence: CDR1 SGHRS, CDR2 YFSETQ. DNA for the CDR3: TGCGCCAGCAGCTTATCAGGGAACACAGATACGCAGTATTTT. Protein product: CASSLSGNTDTQYF.

This clonotype was seen at least ten times. The rearrangement links TRBV24-1 to TRBJ2-1, with 10 bases aligning to TRBD1. This CDR3 region has 14 residues. Germline assignment: CDR1 KGHDR and CDR2 SFDVKD. Trimming cost V 8 bases and J 8 bases; bases outside gene matches: 8. Written as DNA, the CDR3 is TGTGCCACCACCGGGACAGGGGAGCAATATGAGCAGTTCTTC. Encoded protein: CATTGTGEQYEQFF.

This clonotype occurred many times. The rearrangement uses TRBV20-1 and TRBJ1-1; 9 bases fit TRBD1. With V trimmed by 8 bases and J by 1 base, 8 bases remained unmatched. Germline CDR1 DFQATT, CDR2 SNEGSKA (reference sequence). This CDR3 is 14 amino acids long. The CDR3 reads CSTRPTGGNTEAFF. As DNA, the CDR3 is TGCAGTACAAGGCCGACAGGGGGGAACACTGAAGCTTTCTTT.

V and J are TRBV4-1 and TRBJ1-2; D remains ambiguous. Germline V lookup: CDR1 MGHRA, CDR2 YSYEKL. This CDR3 has 12 amino acids. V lost 1 base, J lost 10 bases, and 10 bases lay in between. DNA for the CDR3: TGCGCCAGCAGCCAAGGGTGGCCGCTCTACACCTTC. This gives the protein CASSQGWPLYTF.

This clonotype was observed at least ten times. J is TRBJ2-7 and V is TRBV29-1; no clear D. The germline V gene encodes CDR1 SQVTM and CDR2 ANQGSEA. V was trimmed by 1 base and J by 5 bases, leaving 9 bases between them. This CDR3 contains 12 residues. CDR3 protein: CSVEVRLDEQYF. CDR3 nucleotides: TGCAGCGTTGAAGTCAGATTAGACGAGCAGTACTTC.

This clonotype occurred many times. The chain combines TRBV28 with TRBJ1-1; TRBD1 is a possible D gene (5 bases). Germline V gene sequence: CDR1 MDHEN, CDR2 SYDVKM. V lost 4 bases, J lost 5 bases, and 17 bases lay in between. The CDR3 length is 15 residues. The CDR3 here is CASSSQWVGVTEAFF. The DNA of the CDR3 is TGTGCCAGCAGTTCCCAGTGGGTGGGGGTGACTGAAGCTTTCTTT.

This clonotype was counted many times. The V gene is TRBV11-2, the J gene TRBJ1-1; TRBD1 might be the D (5 bases). CDR3 size: 13 residues. Germline V gene lookup returns CDR1 SGHAT and CDR2 FQNNGV. Trimming shortened V by 5 bases and J by 7 bases, and 14 bases separated the two germline ends. CDR3 sequence: CASSRTRAGEAFF. CDR3 sequence (DNA): TGTGCCAGCAGCCGTACCAGGGCCGGTGAAGCTTTCTTT. The whole variable domain, filled in from reference TRBV11-2 and TRBJ1-1, reads EAGVAQSPRYKIIEKRQSVAFWCNPISGHATLYWYQQILGQGPKLLIQFQNNGVVDDSQLPKDRFSAERLKGVDSTLKIQPAKLEDSAVYLCASSRTRAGEAFFGQGTRLTVV.

As for this clonotype: This may stem from a read error, because a much larger clone lies one nucleotide away. The J gene is TRBJ2-3, the V gene TRBV12-3 or TRBV12-4; TRBD2 agrees at 9 bases. The CDR3 length is 13 residues. For the CDR3, the DNA is TGTGCCAGCGGTTTGAGGGCCGGGACTAGCAAGTATTTT. This encodes CASGLRAGTSKYF.

In this sample, this clonotype turned up many times. The gene calls are TRBV7-6 and TRBJ2-7, with D unclear. V lost 1 base and J lost 5, with 18 bases in between. This CDR3 is built from 16 residues. The germline V gene has CDR1 SGHVS and CDR2 FNYEAQ. CDR3 loop: CASSLGSRVGVDEQYF. CDR3 sequence (DNA): TGTGCCAGCAGCTTAGGTAGTCGTGTCGGAGTGGACGAGCAGTACTTC.

This clonotype was seen at least ten times. This chain connects TRBV12-3 or TRBV12-4 to TRBJ2-5, with 13 bases identical to TRBD2. The CDR3 runs to 15 residues. The V and J ends lost 5 bases and 3 bases, in that order; junction bases with no gene match: 3. The CDR3, as DNA: TGTGCCAGCAGTACCACTAGCGGGGGGGAAGAGACCCAGTACTTC. It translates to CASSTTSGGEETQYF.